This TCR beta chain was documented in a study of regulatory T cells in long-lasting Graves disease. Findings of the study overall: The study found persistent patients shared more public clonotypes (more than 2,500) than new patients (nearly 1,000).

Time point here: newly diagnosed GD, antithyroid drugs for less than 3 months. RNA extracted from PBMCs served as the sequencing template. For this clonotype: Its specificity is not known.

The CDR3 runs to 19 residues. The V gene's germline CDR1 is MNHEY and CDR2 SVGEGT. V was pared by 0 bases and J by 2 bases, with 22 bases between. Both iRepertoire HTBI primers and Arm-PCR of CDR3 regions were used to build the TCR beta libraries. One entry per CDR3 protein, called by TCRdb with MiXCR from the multiplex PCR reads. There are hundreds of thousands of distinct CDR3 sequences in the sample; more than 15% occur only once, and roughly 25% lies in the top ten. The sample was also linked to a second study, of T cells in Graves' hyperthyroidism and ophthalmopathy.

Sequences were derived from peripheral blood mononuclear cells (PBMCs), sampled at new diagnosis, from a patient treated with antithyroid drugs. The chain has TRBV6-2 or TRBV6-3 and TRBJ1-2; D perhaps matches TRBD1 (6 bases). The sequence derives from a woman in her forties or fifties with Graves disease. DNA of the CDR3: TGTGCCAGCAGTTACTCGGGCTATCCTAACAGGGTGAGAAACTATGGCTACACCTTC. Translated: CASSYSGYPNRVRNYGYTF.